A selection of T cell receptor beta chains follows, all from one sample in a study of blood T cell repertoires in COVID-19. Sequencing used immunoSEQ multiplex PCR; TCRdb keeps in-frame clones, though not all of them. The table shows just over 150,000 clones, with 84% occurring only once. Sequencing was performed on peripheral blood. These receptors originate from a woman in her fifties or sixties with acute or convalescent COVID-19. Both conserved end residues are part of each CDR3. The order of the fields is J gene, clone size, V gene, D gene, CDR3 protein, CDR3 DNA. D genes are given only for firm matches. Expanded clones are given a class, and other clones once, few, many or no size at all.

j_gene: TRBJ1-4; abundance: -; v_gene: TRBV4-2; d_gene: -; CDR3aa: CASSQGQGSFEKLFF; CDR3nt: TGTGCCAGCAGCCAAGGGCAGGGTAGTTTTGAAAAACTGTTTTTT
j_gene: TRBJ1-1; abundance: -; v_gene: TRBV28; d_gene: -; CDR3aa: CASSRPGVGTEAFF; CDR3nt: TGTGCCAGCAGTCGACCAGGGGTGGGCACTGAAGCTTTCTTT
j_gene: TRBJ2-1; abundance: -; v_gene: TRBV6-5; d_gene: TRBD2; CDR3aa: CASSYTLSGSFNEQFF; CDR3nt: TGTGCCAGCAGTTACACCCTTAGCGGGAGCTTTAATGAGCAGTTCTTC
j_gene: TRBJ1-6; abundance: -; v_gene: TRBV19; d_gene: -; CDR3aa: CASTGSSYNSPLHF; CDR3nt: TGTGCCAGTACCGGTAGTTCCTATAATTCACCCCTCCACTTT
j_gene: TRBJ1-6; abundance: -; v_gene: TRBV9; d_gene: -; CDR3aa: CASSVGTGGSYNSPLHF; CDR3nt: TGTGCCAGCAGCGTAGGAACAGGTGGCTCCTATAATTCACCCCTCCACTTT
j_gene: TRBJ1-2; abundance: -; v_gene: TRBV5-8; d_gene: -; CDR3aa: CASSLVRANYGYTF; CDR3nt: TGTGCCAGCAGCTTGGTGAGAGCTAACTATGGCTACACCTTC
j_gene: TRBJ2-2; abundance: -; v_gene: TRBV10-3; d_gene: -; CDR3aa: CAISGGNPGELFF; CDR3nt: TGTGCCATCAGCGGCGGGAACCCCGGGGAGCTGTTTTTT
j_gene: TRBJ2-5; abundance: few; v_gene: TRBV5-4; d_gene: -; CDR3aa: CASSLGQTQETQYF; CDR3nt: TGTGCCAGCAGCTTGGGACAAACCCAAGAGACCCAGTACTTC
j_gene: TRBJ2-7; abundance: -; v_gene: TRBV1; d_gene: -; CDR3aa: CTSSQVGQGADGSYEQYF; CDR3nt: -
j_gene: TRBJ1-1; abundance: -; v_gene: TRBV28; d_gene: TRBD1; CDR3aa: CASSLRARGLYTEAFF; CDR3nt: TGTGCCAGCAGTTTACGGGCCAGGGGGCTATACACTGAAGCTTTCTTT
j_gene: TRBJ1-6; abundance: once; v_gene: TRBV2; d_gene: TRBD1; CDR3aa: CASSDLPGTVSPLHF; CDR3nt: TGTGCCAGCAGTGATCTACCCGGGACAGTATCACCCCTCCACTTT
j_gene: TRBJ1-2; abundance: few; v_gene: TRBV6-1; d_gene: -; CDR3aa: CASSEPGSSVLDGYTF; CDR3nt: TGTGCCAGCAGTGAACCCGGGTCCTCCGTACTGGATGGCTACACCTTC
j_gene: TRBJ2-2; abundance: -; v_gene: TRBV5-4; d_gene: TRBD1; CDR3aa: CASSQQGAGGELFF; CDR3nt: TGTGCCAGCAGCCAACAGGGGGCCGGCGGGGAGCTGTTTTTT
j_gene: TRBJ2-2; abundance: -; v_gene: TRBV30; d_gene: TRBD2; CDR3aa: CAWSVRGGTGELFF; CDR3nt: TGTGCCTGGAGTGTACGGGGGGGCACCGGGGAGCTGTTTTTT
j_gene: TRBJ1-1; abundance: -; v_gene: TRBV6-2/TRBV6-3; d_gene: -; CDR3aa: CASSSRGSEAFF; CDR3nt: TGTGCCAGCAGTTCCCGGGGATCTGAAGCTTTCTTT
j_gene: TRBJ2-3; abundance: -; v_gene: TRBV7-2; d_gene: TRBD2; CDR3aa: CASSLAVPRSGGDTQYF; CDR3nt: TGTGCCAGCAGCTTAGCGGTGCCTCGGAGCGGGGGAGATACGCAGTATTTT
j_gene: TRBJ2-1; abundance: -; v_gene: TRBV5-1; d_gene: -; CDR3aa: CASSLEGTPRNEQFF; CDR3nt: TGCGCCAGCAGCTTGGAGGGGACTCCTCGAAATGAGCAGTTCTTC